A selection of T cell receptor beta chains follows, all from one sample in a study of blood T cell repertoires in COVID-19. Repertoires were generated with immunoSEQ multiplex PCR, while TCRdb's copy carries only in-frame clones and drops some. The table lists about 180,000 clones, around 88% of them singletons, with more than 3.5% in the top ten. Specimen: peripheral blood. Receptors were obtained from a woman in her 30s with acute or convalescent COVID-19. The CDR3 runs from the conserved cysteine through the conserved F or W. The D gene is left open where the match is weak. Not every row has a clone size; where given, it reads once, few, many or a size class.

.,.,TRBV5-1,TRBJ1-1,TGCGCCAGCAGCTTGGGGGCCGGAGGGACTGAAGCTTTCTTT,CASSLGAGGTEAFF
.,.,TRBV7-9,TRBJ2-7,TGTGCCAGCAGCTTATTCGGAGGGATCTACGAGCAGTACTTC,CASSLFGGIYEQYF
.,.,TRBV18,TRBJ2-7,TGTGCCAGCTCGGGAGACTCCTACGAGCAGTACTTC,CASSGDSYEQYF
TRBD2,.,TRBV27,TRBJ2-7,TGTGCCAGCAGTTTATCGGGGAGGGGTGGGTACGAGCAGTACTTC,CASSLSGRGGYEQYF
.,.,TRBV28,TRBJ1-1,TGTGCCACCTCCCAAGCTTTCTTT,CATSQAFF
TRBD2,.,TRBV24-1,TRBJ2-1,TGTGCCACCAGTGATGGGAGGGATTTCTACAATGAGCAGTTCTTC,CATSDGRDFYNEQFF
TRBD1,.,TRBV20-1,TRBJ2-7,TGCAGTGCCGGGACAGAGTACGAGCAGTACTTC,CSAGTEYEQYF
.,.,TRBV2,TRBJ1-5,TGTGCCAGCAGGGGAGGGACCTTTACAGGAAGCAATCAGCCCCAGCATTTT,CASRGGTFTGSNQPQHF
.,.,TRBV27,TRBJ2-1,TGTGCCAGCAGACATTATTCCTACAATGAGCAGTTCTTC,CASRHYSYNEQFF
TRBD2,once,TRBV18,TRBJ2-3,TGTGCCAGCTCACCACCCAGCGGGAGAGAAGATACGCAGTATTTT,CASSPPSGREDTQYF
.,.,TRBV5-1,TRBJ1-1,TGCGCCAGCAGCGGAGGGTTGAACACTGAAGCTTTCTTT,CASSGGLNTEAFF
.,.,TRBV27,TRBJ1-2,TGTGCCAGCCGGAGAGGGGGCTATGGCTACACCTTC,CASRRGGYGYTF
TRBD2,.,TRBV5-1,TRBJ2-7,TGCGCCAGCAGCTTGGCGGGGGGAGGCTACGAGCAGTACTTC,CASSLAGGGYEQYF
TRBD1,.,TRBV7-9,TRBJ1-2,TGTGCCAGCAGCTTAATGGGACAGGGGCATGGCTACACCTTC,CASSLMGQGHGYTF